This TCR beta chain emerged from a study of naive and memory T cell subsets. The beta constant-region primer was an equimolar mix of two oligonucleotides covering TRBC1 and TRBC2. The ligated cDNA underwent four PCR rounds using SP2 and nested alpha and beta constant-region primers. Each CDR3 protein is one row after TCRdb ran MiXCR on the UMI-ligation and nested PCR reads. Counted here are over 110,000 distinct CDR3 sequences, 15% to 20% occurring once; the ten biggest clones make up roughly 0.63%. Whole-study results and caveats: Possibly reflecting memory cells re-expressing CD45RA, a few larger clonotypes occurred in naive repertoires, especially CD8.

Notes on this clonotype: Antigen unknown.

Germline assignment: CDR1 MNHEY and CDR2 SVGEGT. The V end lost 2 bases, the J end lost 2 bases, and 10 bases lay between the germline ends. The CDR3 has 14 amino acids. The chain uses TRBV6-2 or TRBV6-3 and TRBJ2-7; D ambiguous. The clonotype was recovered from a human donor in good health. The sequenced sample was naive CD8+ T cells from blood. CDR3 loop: CASSYEAGPYEQYF. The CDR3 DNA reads TGTGCCAGCAGTTACGAGGCAGGCCCCTACGAGCAGTACTTC.